These 20 T cell receptor beta chains were sequenced from one sample in a study of shared clonotypes between healthy human individuals. This table comes from immunoSEQ multiplex PCR, and its TCRdb copy is limited to in-frame clones, with some not included. The repertoire holds roughly 1,000,000 clones, with about four fifths as singletons. Sequencing was done on a sample of memory CD4+ T cells from PBMCs. Stated subset: CD45RA-negative fraction. These receptors all come from a man aged 18 to 30 in good health. Some clones in this sample may be carry-over from other donors' samples.

V usage is TRBV15 and J usage is TRBJ1-1; D is uncertain. The germline CDR1 and CDR2 sequences are LNHNV and YYDKDF (reference sequence). This CDR3 has 10 residues. V shed 8 bases and J shed 5 bases, with 6 bases lying between them. The CDR3 nucleotides are TGTGCCACCGGGGAGACTGAAGCTTTCTTT. Its protein is CATGETEAFF.

CDR3 nucleotides: TGTGCCAGCAGCGCGACAGGGGGGAGCTCTGGGGCCAACGTCCTGACTTTC. The encoded protein is CASSATGGSSGANVLTF. This sequence joins TRBV2 and TRBJ2-6; 9 positions agree with TRBD1. CDR1 is SNHLY, CDR2 FYNNEI, per germline. V was pared by 6 bases and J by 0 bases, with 6 bases of the junction left unmatched. The CDR3 is 17 amino acids.

Notes on this clone: The same CDR3 is also encoded by other DNA sequences in this sample. The CDR3 loop reads CASSLGAGGYNEQFF. In nucleotides, the CDR3 is TGTGCCAGCAGCTTGGGAGCGGGAGGGTACAATGAGCAGTTCTTC. The chain links TRBV11-2 to TRBJ2-1, with TRBD2 matching over 10 bases. Germline V lookup: CDR1 SGHAT, CDR2 FQNNGV. J lost 4 bases, V lost 3 bases, and 3 bases had no gene match. This CDR3 is 15 amino acids long.

The genes are TRBV5-1 and TRBJ2-2; 8 nucleotides match TRBD2. CDR3 size: 15 residues. Germline trimming cut 0 bases from V and 5 bases from J; bases unmatched to any gene: 3. Per the germline V gene, CDR1 is SGHRS and CDR2 is YFSETQ. The CDR3 DNA reads as TGCGCCAGCAGCTTGGAGCGGGGGAGGACCGGGGAGCTGTTTTTT. Its translation is CASSLERGRTGELFF. Looking up the rest from reference TRBV5-1 and TRBJ2-2 gives the full variable domain: KAGVTQTPRYLIKTRGQQVTLSCSPISGHRSVSWYQQTPGQGLQFLFEYFSETQRNKGNFPGRFSGRQFSNSRSEMNVSTLELGDSALYLCASSLERGRTGELFFGEGSRLTVL.

In this sample, this clone turned up a few times. This rearrangement joins TRBV5-8 to TRBJ2-2; a possible D gene is TRBD1 (5 bases). The CDR3 is 14 residues long. Germline CDR1 and CDR2: SGHTS and YDEGEE. With 1 base removed from V and 6 bases from J, the gap between germline ends came to 10 bases. CDR3 nucleotide sequence: TGTGCCAGCAGCTTGTTCACCAGGGCCGGGGAGCTGTTTTTT. Encoded protein: CASSLFTRAGELFF.

The chain combines TRBV6-5 with TRBJ2-7, with a weak D call TRBD2 (6 bases). Germline CDR1 is MNHEY and CDR2 is SVGAGI. V lost 2 bases to trimming and J lost 9 bases, with 20 bases between them. The CDR3 covers 15 residues. CDR3 DNA sequence: TGTGCCAGCAGTTACGGGGGTTTCGGAGGGTATGGGCAGTACTTC. Protein: CASSYGGFGGYGQYF.

The chain employs TRBV27 and TRBJ2-2; D call uncertain. Trimming removed 6 bases at V and 5 bases at J, with 7 bases between. Per the germline V gene, CDR1 is MNHEY and CDR2 is SMNVEV (reference sequence). The CDR3 length is 12 residues. CDR3 in amino acids: CASRRSTGELFF. In nucleotides, the CDR3 is TGTGCCAGCAGGCGATCGACCGGGGAGCTGTTTTTT.

The chain recombines TRBV15 with TRBJ2-3, with D perhaps matching TRBD1 or TRBD2 (5 bases each). Germline loops: CDR1 LNHNV, CDR2 YYDKDF (reference sequence). V was clipped by 0 bases and J by 11 bases, with 21 bases between them. CDR3 length equals 16 residues. The CDR3 region is CATSREGQRGAREQYF. DNA of the CDR3: TGTGCCACCAGCAGAGAGGGCCAACGGGGAGCCAGGGAGCAGTATTTT. The whole variable domain, filled in from reference TRBV15 and TRBJ2-3, reads DAMVIQNPRYQVTQFGKPVTLSCSQTLNHNVMYWYQQKSSQAPKLLFHYYDKDFNNEADTPDNFQSRRPNTSFCFLDIRSPGLGDTAMYLCATSREGQRGAREQYFGPGTRLTVL.

J is TRBJ2-4 and V is TRBV30; D ambiguous. Germline V CDR1 and CDR2: GTSNPN, SVGIG (reference sequence). This CDR3 region has 15 residues. V dropped 4 bases and J dropped 1 base, with 14 bases sitting between them. CDR3 DNA: TGTGCCTGGAATATTTGGGCGCGGGCCAAAAACATTCAGTACTTC. This translates into CAWNIWARAKNIQYF.

The V call is TRBV21-1, the J call TRBJ2-7; the D call in the table, TRBD1, was not verified against the DNA. TRBV21-1 is labeled a pseudogene. The CDR3 contains 16 residues. CDR3 sequence (DNA): TGTGCCAGCAGCAAAGTTCCGGGACAGGGGTACTACGAGCAGTACTTC. This gives the protein CASSKVPGQGYYEQYF.

This clone has more than one count but fewer than ten. This chain joins TRBV5-1 and TRBJ1-1; D call uncertain. The ends were cut back, 1 base at V and 1 base at J, with 8 bases in the middle. The CDR3 spans 14 residues. Germline CDR1 reads SGHRS; CDR2 reads YFSETQ. CDR3 amino acids: CASSLPSQNTEAFF. Written as DNA, the CDR3 is TGCGCCAGCAGCTTGCCCAGCCAGAACACTGAAGCTTTCTTT.

This chain links TRBV18 with TRBJ1-2; D might be TRBD1 (5 bases). Deletions cut 4 bases from V and 3 bases from J, with 15 bases between. The V gene's germline CDR1 is KGHSH and CDR2 LQKENI. CDR3 length: 15 residues. CDR3 sequence: CASSRGTDRDYGYTF. In DNA form, the CDR3 reads TGTGCCAGCTCACGAGGGACGGACCGGGACTATGGCTACACCTTC.

This clone came up once. The chain uses TRBV5-5 and TRBJ2-5, with a tentative D call TRBD2 (5 bases). Germline values: CDR1 SGHKS, CDR2 YYEKEE (reference sequence). The CDR3 has 14 amino acids. Between the trimmed V and J ends, which lost 2 bases and 0 bases, there was a span of 8 bases. In DNA form, the CDR3 reads TGTGCCAGCAGCTTAGCCGGGAACCAAGAGACCCAGTACTTC. Encoded protein: CASSLAGNQETQYF.

The V call is TRBV6-5, the J call TRBJ1-1; no clear D. Germline V CDR1 and CDR2: MNHEY, SVGAGI. This CDR3 spans 11 amino acids. The V gene lost 2 bases and the J gene lost 7 bases, with 5 bases spanning the gap. The CDR3 nucleotides read TGTGCCAGCAGTTACAACTTTGAAGCTTTCTTT. Translated, it gives CASSYNFEAFF.

The chain recombines TRBV27 with TRBJ1-1; D gene uncertain. The V gene's germline CDR1 is MNHEY and CDR2 SMNVEV (reference sequence). CDR3 length: 14 amino acids. Trimming stripped 3 bases from V and 4 bases from J, with 12 bases between. CDR3 nucleotide sequence: TGTGCCAGCAGTTTTGACTCAGGATCCACTGAAGCTTTCTTT. This sequence encodes CASSFDSGSTEAFF.

This chain connects TRBV6-1 to TRBJ2-3; D perhaps matches TRBD2 (5 bases). CDR1 is MNHNS and CDR2 is SASEGT in the germline V gene. Trimming took 3 bases from V and 7 from J, leaving 14 bases between them. This CDR3 is 14 amino acids long. CDR3 residues: CASSEDQRRNTQYF. The CDR3 DNA reads as TGTGCCAGCAGTGAGGACCAGCGGAGGAATACGCAGTATTTT.

The table lists this clone with a few counts. The rearrangement joins TRBV28 to TRBJ2-7, with 7 nucleotides matching TRBD2. The CDR3 totals 21 residues. Trimming took 3 bases from V and 6 from J; bases not matched to a gene: 29. The V gene's germline CDR1 is MDHEN and CDR2 SYDVKM. CDR3 sequence reads: CASSFPLTHQISGTKSSEQYF. In nucleotides, the CDR3 is TGTGCCAGCAGTTTCCCACTAACCCACCAAATATCCGGGACTAAAAGTTCCGAGCAGTACTTC.

The chain is built from TRBV11-2 and TRBJ2-7, with a tentative D call TRBD2 (6 bases). Germline assignment: CDR1 SGHAT and CDR2 FQNNGV. The CDR3 totals 13 residues. The germline V and J ends were trimmed by 5 bases and 7 bases, with 15 bases remaining between them. Written as DNA, the CDR3 is TGTGCCAGCAGCCCACTTAGCCGGGGGGAGCAGTACTTC. Encoded protein: CASSPLSRGEQYF.

This rearrangement joins TRBV7-8 to TRBJ2-5; D might be TRBD1 (6 bases). This CDR3 has 15 residues. Germline-derived CDR1 and CDR2 are SGHVS and FQNEAQ. V gave up 1 base and J gave up 5 bases, with 14 bases separating them. Written as DNA, the CDR3 is TGTGCCAGCAGCTTAGGCTGGGGGCTTAGGGAGACCCAGTACTTC. This gives the protein CASSLGWGLRETQYF.

The gene calls are TRBV28 and TRBJ1-2, with D uncertain. The CDR3 sequence is 10 residues long. Deletions cut 5 bases from V and 8 bases from J, with 6 bases between. Germline CDR1 reads MDHEN; CDR2 reads SYDVKM. Here the CDR3 reads CASSSEGYTF. The CDR3 bases are TGTGCCAGCAGTAGTGAGGGCTACACCTTC.